Reported below is one TCR beta chain. Its antigen is not known. Repertoires were generated with immunoSEQ multiplex PCR, while TCRdb's copy carries only in-frame clones and drops some. The data hold some 130,000 clones, with around 90% observed a single time. The sample belongs to a study of cytotoxic CD8 clonotypes in ibrutinib-treated CLL. Study-level background: Partial responses totalled approximately 24 and complete responses 2; after median 68 months, approximately 15 remained remitted and about twelve progressed. Samples averaged approximately 250,000 productive templates and 94,082 productive rearrangements. Overall study findings and caveats: At progression, clonality fell back toward baseline after rising at ibrutinib response.

The TCR beta libraries used about 2 micrograms of genomic DNA that came from cryopreserved PBMCs. CDR1 SGHTA and CDR2 FQGNSA come from the germline V gene. Trimming took off 5 bases at V and 5 bases at J, with 10 bases between the two ends. There are 13 residues in the CDR3. The rearrangement joins TRBV7-2 to TRBJ2-1, with no clear D. The clonotype was recovered from a human donor with chronic lymphocytic leukemia. The input for sequencing was PBMCs, taken after 12 months of ibrutinib treatment. The CDR3 nucleotides read TGTGCCAGCAGCCTACAGACCAACAATGAGCAGTTCTTC. Encoded protein: CASSLQTNNEQFF.